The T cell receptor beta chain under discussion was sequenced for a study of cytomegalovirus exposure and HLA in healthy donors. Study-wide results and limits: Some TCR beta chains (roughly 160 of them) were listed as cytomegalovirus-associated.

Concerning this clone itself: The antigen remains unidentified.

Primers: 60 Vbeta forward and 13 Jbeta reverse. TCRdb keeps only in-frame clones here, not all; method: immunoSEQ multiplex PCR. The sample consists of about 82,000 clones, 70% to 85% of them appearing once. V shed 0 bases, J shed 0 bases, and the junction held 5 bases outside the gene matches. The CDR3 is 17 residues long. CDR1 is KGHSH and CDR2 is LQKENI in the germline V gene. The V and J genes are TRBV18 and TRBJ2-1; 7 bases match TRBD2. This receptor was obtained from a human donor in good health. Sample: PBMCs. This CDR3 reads CASSPPLAVNSYNEQFF. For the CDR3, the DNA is TGTGCCAGCTCACCACCGCTAGCGGTTAACTCCTACAATGAGCAGTTCTTC. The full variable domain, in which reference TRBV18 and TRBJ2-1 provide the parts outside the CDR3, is NAGVMQNPRHLVRRRGQEARLRCSPMKGHSHVYWYRQLPEEGLKFMVYLQKENIIDESGMPKERFSAEFPKEGPSILRIQQVVRGDSAAYFCASSPPLAVNSYNEQFFGPGTRLTVL.